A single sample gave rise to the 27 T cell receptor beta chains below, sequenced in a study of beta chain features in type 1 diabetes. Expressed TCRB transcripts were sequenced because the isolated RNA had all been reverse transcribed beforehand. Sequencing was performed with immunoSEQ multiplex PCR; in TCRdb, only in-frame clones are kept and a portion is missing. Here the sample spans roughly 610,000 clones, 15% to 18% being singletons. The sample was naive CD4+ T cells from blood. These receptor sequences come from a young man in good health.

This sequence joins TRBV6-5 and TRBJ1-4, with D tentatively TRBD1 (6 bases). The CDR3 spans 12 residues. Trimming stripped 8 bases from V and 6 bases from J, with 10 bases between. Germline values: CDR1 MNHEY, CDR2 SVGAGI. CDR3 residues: CASRTAHEKLFF. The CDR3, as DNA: TGTGCCAGCCGGACAGCCCATGAAAAACTGTTTTTT.

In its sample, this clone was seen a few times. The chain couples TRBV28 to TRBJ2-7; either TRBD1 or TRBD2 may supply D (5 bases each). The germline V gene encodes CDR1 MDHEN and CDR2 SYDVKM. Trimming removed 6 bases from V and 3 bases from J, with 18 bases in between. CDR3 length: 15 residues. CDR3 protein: CASSPGPSSLYEQYF. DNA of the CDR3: TGTGCCAGCAGCCCGGGACCCTCGAGCCTCTACGAGCAGTACTTC.

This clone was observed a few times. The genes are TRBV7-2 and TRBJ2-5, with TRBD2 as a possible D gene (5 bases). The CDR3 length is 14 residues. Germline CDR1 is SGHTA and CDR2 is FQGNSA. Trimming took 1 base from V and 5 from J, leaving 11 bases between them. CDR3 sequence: CASSLGGAVETQYF. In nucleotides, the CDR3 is TGTGCCAGCAGCTTAGGGGGAGCGGTCGAGACCCAGTACTTC.

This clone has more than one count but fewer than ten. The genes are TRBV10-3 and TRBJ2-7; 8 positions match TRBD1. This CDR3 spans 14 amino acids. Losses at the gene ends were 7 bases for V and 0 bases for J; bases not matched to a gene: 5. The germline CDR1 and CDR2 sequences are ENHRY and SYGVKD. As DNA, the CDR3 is TGTGCCATCACAGGGACAGGCGTCTCCTACGAGCAGTACTTC. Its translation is CAITGTGVSYEQYF.

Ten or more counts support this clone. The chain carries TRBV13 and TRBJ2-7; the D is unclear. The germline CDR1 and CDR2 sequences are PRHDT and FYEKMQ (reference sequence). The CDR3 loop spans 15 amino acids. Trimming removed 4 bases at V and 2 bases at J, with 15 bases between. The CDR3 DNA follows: TGTGCCAGCAGCTCCACTCTTCTACGTACCTACGAGCAGTACTTC. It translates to CASSSTLLRTYEQYF.

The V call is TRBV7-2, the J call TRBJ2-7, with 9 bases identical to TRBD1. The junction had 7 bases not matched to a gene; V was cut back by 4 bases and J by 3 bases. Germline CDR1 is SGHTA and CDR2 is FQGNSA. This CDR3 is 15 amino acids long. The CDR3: CASSYRGRLYYEQYF. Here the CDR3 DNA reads TGTGCCAGCAGCTACAGGGGGCGCCTCTACTACGAGCAGTACTTC.

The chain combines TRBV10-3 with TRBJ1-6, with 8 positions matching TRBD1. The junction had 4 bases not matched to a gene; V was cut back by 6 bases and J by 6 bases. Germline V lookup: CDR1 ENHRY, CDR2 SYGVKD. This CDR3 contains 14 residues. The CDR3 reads CAIRAGGSNSPLHF. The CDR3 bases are TGTGCCATCAGGGCAGGGGGCTCTAATTCACCCCTCCACTTT.

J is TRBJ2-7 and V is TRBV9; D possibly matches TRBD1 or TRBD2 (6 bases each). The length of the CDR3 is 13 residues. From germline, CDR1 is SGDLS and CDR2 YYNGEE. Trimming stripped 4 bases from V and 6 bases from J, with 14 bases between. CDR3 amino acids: CASSNPGGGEQYF. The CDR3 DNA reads TGTGCCAGCAGCAACCCCGGGGGCGGCGAGCAGTACTTC.

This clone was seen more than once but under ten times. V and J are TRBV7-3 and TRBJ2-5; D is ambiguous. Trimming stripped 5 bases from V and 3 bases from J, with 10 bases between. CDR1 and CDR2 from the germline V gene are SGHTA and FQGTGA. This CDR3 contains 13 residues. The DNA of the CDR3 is TGTGCCAGCAGCCTAGGGATCAAAGAGACCCAGTACTTC. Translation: CASSLGIKETQYF.

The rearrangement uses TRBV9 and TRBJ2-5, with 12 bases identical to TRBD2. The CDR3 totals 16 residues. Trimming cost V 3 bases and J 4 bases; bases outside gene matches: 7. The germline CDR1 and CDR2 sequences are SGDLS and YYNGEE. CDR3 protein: CASSARLAGEGETQYF. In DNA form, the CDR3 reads TGTGCCAGCAGCGCCCGACTAGCGGGGGAAGGAGAGACCCAGTACTTC.

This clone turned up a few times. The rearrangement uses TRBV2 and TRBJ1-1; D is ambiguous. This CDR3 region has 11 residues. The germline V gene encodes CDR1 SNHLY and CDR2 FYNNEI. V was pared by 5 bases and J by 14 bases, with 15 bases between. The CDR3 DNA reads TGTGCCAGCAGTTGGAGTGGAGAGAGGTTCTTT. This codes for CASSWSGERFF.

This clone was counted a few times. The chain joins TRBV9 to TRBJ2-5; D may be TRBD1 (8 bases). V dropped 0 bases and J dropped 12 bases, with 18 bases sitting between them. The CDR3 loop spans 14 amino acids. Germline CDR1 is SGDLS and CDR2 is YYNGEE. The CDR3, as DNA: TGTGCCAGCAGCGTAGAGTTCTGGGGGGGACAGGAGTACTTC. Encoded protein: CASSVEFWGGQEYF.

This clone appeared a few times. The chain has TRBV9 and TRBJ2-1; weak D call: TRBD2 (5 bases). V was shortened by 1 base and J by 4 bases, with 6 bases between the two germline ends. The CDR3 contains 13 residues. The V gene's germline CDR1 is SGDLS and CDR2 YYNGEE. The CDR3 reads CASSVTGYNEQFF. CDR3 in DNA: TGTGCCAGCAGCGTAACGGGGTACAATGAGCAGTTCTTC. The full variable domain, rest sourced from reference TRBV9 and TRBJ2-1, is DSGVTQTPKHLITATGQRVTLRCSPRSGDLSVYWYQQSLDQGLQFLIQYYNGEERAKGNILERFSAQQFPDLHSELNLSSLELGDSALYFCASSVTGYNEQFFGPGTRLTVL.

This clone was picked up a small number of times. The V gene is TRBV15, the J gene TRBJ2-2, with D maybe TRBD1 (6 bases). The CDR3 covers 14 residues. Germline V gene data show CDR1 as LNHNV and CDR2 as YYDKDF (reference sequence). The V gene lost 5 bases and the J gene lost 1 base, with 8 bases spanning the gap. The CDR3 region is CATSGQLNTGELFF. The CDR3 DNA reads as TGTGCCACCAGCGGACAGCTGAACACCGGGGAGCTGTTTTTT.

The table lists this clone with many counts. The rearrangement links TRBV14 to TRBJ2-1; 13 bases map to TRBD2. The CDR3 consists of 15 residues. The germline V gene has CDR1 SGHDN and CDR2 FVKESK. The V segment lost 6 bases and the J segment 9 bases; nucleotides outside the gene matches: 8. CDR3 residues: CASSHPGTSGVEQFF. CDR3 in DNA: TGTGCCAGCAGTCACCCAGGGACTAGCGGGGTTGAGCAGTTCTTC.

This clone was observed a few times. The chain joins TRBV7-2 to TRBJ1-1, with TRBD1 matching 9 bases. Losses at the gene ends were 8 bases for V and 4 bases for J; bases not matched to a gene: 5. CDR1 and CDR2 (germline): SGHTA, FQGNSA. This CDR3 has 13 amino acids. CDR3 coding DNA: TGTGCCAGCCGGGACAGGGTAAGCACTGAAGCTTTCTTT. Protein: CASRDRVSTEAFF.

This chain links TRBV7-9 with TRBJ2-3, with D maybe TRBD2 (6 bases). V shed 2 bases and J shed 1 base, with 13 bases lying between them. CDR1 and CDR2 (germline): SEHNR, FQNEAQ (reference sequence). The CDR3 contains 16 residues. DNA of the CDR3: TGTGCCAGCAGCTTAAACGGCGGGGCGGGCACAGATACGCAGTATTTT. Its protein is CASSLNGGAGTDTQYF. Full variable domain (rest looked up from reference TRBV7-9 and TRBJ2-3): DTGVSQNPRHKITKRGQNVTFRCDPISEHNRLYWYRQTLGQGPEFLTYFQNEAQLEKSRLLSDRFSAERPKGSFSTLEIQRTEQGDSAMYLCASSLNGGAGTDTQYFGPGTRLTVL.

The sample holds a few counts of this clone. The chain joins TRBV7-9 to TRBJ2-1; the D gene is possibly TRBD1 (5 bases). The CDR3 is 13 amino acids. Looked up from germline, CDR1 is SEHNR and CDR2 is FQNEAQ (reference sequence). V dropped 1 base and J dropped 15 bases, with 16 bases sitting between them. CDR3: CASSLGQGRERFF. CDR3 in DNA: TGTGCCAGCAGCTTAGGGCAGGGCAGGGAACGGTTCTTC.

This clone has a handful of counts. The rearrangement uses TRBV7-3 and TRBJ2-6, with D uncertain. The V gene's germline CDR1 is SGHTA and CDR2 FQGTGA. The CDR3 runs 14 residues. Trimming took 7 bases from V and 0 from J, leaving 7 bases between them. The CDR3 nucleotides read TGTGCCAGCACCCGCAACTCTGGGGCCAACGTCCTGACTTTC. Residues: CASTRNSGANVLTF.

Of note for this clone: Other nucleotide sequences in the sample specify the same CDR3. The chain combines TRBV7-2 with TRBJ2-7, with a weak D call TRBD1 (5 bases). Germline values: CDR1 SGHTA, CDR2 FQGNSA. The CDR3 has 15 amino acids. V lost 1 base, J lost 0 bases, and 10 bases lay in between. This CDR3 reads CASSLGQGSSYEQYF. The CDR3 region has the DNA TGTGCCAGCAGCTTAGGGCAGGGAAGCTCCTACGAGCAGTACTTC.

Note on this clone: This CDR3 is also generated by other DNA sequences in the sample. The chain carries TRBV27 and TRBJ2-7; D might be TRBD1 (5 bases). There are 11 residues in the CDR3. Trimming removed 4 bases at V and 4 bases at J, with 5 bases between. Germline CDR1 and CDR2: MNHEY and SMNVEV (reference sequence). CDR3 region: CASSYRYEQYF. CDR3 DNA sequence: TGTGCCAGCAGTTACAGGTACGAGCAGTACTTC.

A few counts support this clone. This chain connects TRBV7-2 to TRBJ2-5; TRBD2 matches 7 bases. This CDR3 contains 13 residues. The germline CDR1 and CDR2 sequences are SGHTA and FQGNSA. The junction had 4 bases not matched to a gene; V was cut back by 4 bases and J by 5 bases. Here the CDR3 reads CASSWRGGETQYF. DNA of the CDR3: TGTGCCAGCAGCTGGCGGGGAGGGGAGACCCAGTACTTC.

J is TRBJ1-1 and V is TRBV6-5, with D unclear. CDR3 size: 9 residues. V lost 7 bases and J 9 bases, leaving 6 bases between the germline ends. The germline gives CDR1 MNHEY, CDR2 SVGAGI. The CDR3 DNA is TGTGCCAGCACCTCCAAAGCTTTCTTT. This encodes CASTSKAFF.

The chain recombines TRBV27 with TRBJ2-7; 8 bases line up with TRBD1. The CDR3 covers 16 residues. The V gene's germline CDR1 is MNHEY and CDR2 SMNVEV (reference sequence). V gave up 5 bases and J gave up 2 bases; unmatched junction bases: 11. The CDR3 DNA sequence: TGTGCCAGCAGTCCGTCCTCCAGGGGGCGGCCCTACGAGCAGTACTTC. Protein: CASSPSSRGRPYEQYF.

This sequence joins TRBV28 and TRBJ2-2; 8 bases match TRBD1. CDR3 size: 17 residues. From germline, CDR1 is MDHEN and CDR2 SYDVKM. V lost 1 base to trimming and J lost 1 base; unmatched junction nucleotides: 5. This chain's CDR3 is CASSLLVGTGNTGELFF. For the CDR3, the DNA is TGTGCCAGCAGTTTATTGGTCGGGACAGGGAACACCGGGGAGCTGTTTTTT.

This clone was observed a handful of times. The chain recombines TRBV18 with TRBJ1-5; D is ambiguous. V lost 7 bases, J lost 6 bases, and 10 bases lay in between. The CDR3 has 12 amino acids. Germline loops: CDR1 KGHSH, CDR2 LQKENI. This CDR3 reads CASLLPGQPQHF. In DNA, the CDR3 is TGTGCCAGCTTACTCCCGGGTCAGCCCCAGCATTTT.

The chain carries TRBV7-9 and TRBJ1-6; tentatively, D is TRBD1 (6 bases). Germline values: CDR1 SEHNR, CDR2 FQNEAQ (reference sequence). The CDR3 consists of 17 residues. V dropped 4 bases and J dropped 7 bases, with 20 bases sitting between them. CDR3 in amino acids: CASSSLQGLSRNSPLHF. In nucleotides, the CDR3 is TGTGCCAGCAGCTCTCTACAGGGATTGTCGAGGAATTCACCCCTCCACTTT. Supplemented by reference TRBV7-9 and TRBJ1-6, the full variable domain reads DTGVSQNPRHKITKRGQNVTFRCDPISEHNRLYWYRQTLGQGPEFLTYFQNEAQLEKSRLLSDRFSAERPKGSFSTLEIQRTEQGDSAMYLCASSSLQGLSRNSPLHFGNGTRLTVT.